The 5 T cell receptor beta chains listed next were all sequenced from one sample in a study of T-cell memory formation after mild COVID-19. A single record per CDR3 protein comes from TCRdb applying MiXCR to the 5' RACE reads. The profile shows about 400,000 distinct CDR3 sequences, 20% to 25% of them singletons. Sequencing used PBMCs or a T cell subset sorted from them (not recorded which). These receptors were obtained from an adult woman who had mild COVID-19 (a few samples of this study predate the infection). Cell type and time point are not known.

V gene TRBV3-1 combines with J gene TRBJ2-7, with 7 bases lining up with TRBD2. The V gene's germline CDR1 is LGHDT and CDR2 YNNKEL (reference sequence). V was clipped by 4 bases and J by 6 bases; unmatched bases: 18. The CDR3 extends over 17 amino acids. CDR3 sequence reads: CASSPSWWEGRSAEQYF. The CDR3 DNA reads TGTGCCAGCAGCCCATCTTGGTGGGAGGGCCGGAGTGCCGAGCAGTACTTC.

The V call is TRBV24-1, the J call TRBJ1-2; tentative D call: TRBD1 (5 bases). The CDR3 is made up of 14 amino acids. V lost 4 bases and J lost 7, with 15 bases in between. CDR1 KGHDR and CDR2 SFDVKD come from the germline V gene. In DNA, the CDR3 is TGTGCCACCAGTGACCTAGGGGAAGAGCGTGGCTACACCTTC. This codes for CATSDLGEERGYTF.

This clonotype was detected many times. The J gene is TRBJ2-1, the V gene TRBV5-1; tentative D call: TRBD2 (6 bases). The germline gives CDR1 SGHRS, CDR2 YFSETQ. Deletions cut 1 base from V and 3 bases from J, with 11 bases between. The CDR3 sequence is 15 residues long. The chain's CDR3 is CASSLRRDLYNEQFF. Written as DNA, the CDR3 is TGCGCCAGCAGCTTGCGGCGGGATCTCTACAATGAGCAGTTCTTC.

This clonotype was seen a handful of times. The gene calls are TRBV5-6 and TRBJ2-5, with D maybe TRBD1 (6 bases). The V end lost 1 base, the J end lost 4 bases, and 14 bases lay between the germline ends. Germline V gene sequence: CDR1 SGHDT, CDR2 YYEEEE. There are 15 residues in the CDR3. The CDR3 DNA follows: TGTGCCAGCAGCTTGAAGTCCGGCAGGGGAGAGACCCAGTACTTC. Its translation: CASSLKSGRGETQYF.

This sequence joins TRBV7-9 and TRBJ1-2, with 10 bases fitting TRBD1. V trimming: 3 bases; J trimming: 2 bases; junction bases outside the gene matches: 9. The CDR3 extends over 17 amino acids. Germline-derived CDR1 and CDR2 are SEHNR and FQNEAQ (reference sequence). This chain's CDR3 is CASSLPGQGNNNYGYTF. The CDR3 DNA reads as TGTGCCAGCAGCTTGCCGGGACAGGGGAATAACAACTATGGCTACACCTTC.